The 29 T cell receptor beta chains presented below share a single source sample, sequenced in a study of cytomegalovirus exposure and HLA in healthy donors (dated by TCRdb to between 2016 and 2019). Libraries were made using the immunoSEQ multiplex PCR assay. For the multiplex PCR, a mixture combining 60 forward primers for TCR Vbeta segments and 13 reverse primers for TCR Jbeta segments was used. TCRdb retrieved this table from immuneACCESS and kept in-frame rearrangements only. Not all clones are present; in checked studies, unresolved V genes account for under half, and no reason is known for the remainder. The sample table records 120,000 to 150,000 clones; approximately 73% of these occur just once. The top ten clones comprise around an eighth of the sample. Sequenced sample: PBMCs. These receptors all come from a human donor in good health.

This chain uses TRBV5-1 with TRBJ2-3; 10 positions match TRBD1. With V trimmed by 3 bases and J by 3 bases, 4 bases remained unmatched. CDR1 and CDR2 (germline): SGHRS, YFSETQ. CDR3 length: 15 residues. The DNA for the CDR3 is TGCGCCAGCAGCTCAGGGACAGGGGAGACAGATACGCAGTATTTT. Translating it yields CASSSGTGETDTQYF. The whole variable domain, remainder taken from reference TRBV5-1 and TRBJ2-3, is KAGVTQTPRYLIKTRGQQVTLSCSPISGHRSVSWYQQTPGQGLQFLFEYFSETQRNKGNFPGRFSGRQFSNSRSEMNVSTLELGDSALYLCASSSGTGETDTQYFGPGTRLTVL.

The chain carries TRBV6-1 and TRBJ1-1, with 9 positions matching TRBD1. The CDR3 totals 14 residues. Trimming cost V 5 bases and J 5 bases; bases outside gene matches: 6. Germline V gene sequence: CDR1 MNHNS, CDR2 SASEGT. The CDR3 sequence: CASSKGQGWTEAFF. DNA for the CDR3: TGTGCCAGCAGTAAAGGACAGGGGTGGACTGAAGCTTTCTTT.

The chain uses TRBV5-6 and TRBJ1-6; D may be TRBD1 (5 bases). V lost 0 bases, J lost 8 bases, and 9 bases lay in between. The CDR3 is made up of 14 amino acids. Germline V gene lookup returns CDR1 SGHDT and CDR2 YYEEEE. The CDR3 DNA follows: TGTGCCAGCAGCTTGGGGGGCAATTATTCACCCCTCCACTTT. Translated, it gives CASSLGGNYSPLHF.

This clone was picked up one time. V is TRBV5-6 and J is TRBJ1-2, with TRBD1 matching 8 bases. The CDR3 sequence is 13 residues long. V dropped 5 bases and J dropped 4; count of bases not matched to a gene: 4. CDR1 is SGHDT, CDR2 YYEEEE, per germline. The CDR3 loop is CASRTTGVYGYTF. The CDR3 nucleotides read TGTGCCAGCAGAACGACAGGGGTCTATGGCTACACCTTC. The full variable domain, its missing parts supplied by reference TRBV5-6 and TRBJ1-2, is DAGVTQSPTHLIKTRGQQVTLRCSPKSGHDTVSWYQQALGQGPQFIFQYYEEEERQRGNFPDRFSGHQFPNYSSELNVNALLLGDSALYLCASRTTGVYGYTFGSGTRLTVV.

The chain carries TRBV7-9 and TRBJ1-1; the match to TRBD1 covers 7 bases. The CDR3 is made up of 12 amino acids. J was trimmed by 8 bases and V by 5 bases; bases with no gene match: 5. Germline loops: CDR1 SEHNR, CDR2 FQNEAQ (reference sequence). CDR3 region: CASSIDRAEAFF. CDR3 bases: TGTGCCAGCAGCATAGACAGGGCGGAAGCTTTCTTT.

The chain couples TRBV30 to TRBJ2-3, with 9 bases aligning to TRBD2. With 4 bases clipped from V and 2 bases from J, the junction kept 1 base outside the gene matches. The CDR3 is 13 amino acids. CDR1 and CDR2 (germline): GTSNPN, SVGIG (reference sequence). In DNA, the CDR3 is TGTGCCTGGACTAGCGGGAACACAGATACGCAGTATTTT. It specifies CAWTSGNTDTQYF.

The V call is TRBV12-5, the J call TRBJ1-1; TRBD1 agrees at 9 bases. Unmatched junction bases numbered 8, after V lost 3 bases and J lost 3 bases. Germline V gene data show CDR1 as LGHNT and CDR2 as FRNRAP. CDR3 length: 16 residues. In nucleotides, the CDR3 is TGTGCTAGTGGTTTCACAACAGGGGGCACCTACACTGAAGCTTTCTTT. Residues: CASGFTTGGTYTEAFF. The whole variable domain, remainder taken from reference TRBV12-5 and TRBJ1-1, is DARVTQTPRHKVTEMGQEVTMRCQPILGHNTVFWYRQTMMQGLELLAYFRNRAPLDDSGMPKDRFSAEMPDATLATLKIQPSEPRDSAVYFCASGFTTGGTYTEAFFGQGTRLTVV.

The chain uses TRBV11-1 and TRBJ2-5; D not certain. With 2 bases removed from V and 1 base from J, the gap between germline ends came to 8 bases. Looked up from germline, CDR1 is SGHAT and CDR2 is FQDESV (reference sequence). This CDR3 comprises 14 residues. DNA of the CDR3: TGTGCCAGCAGCTTACAACCACTCCAAGAGACCCAGTACTTC. The encoded protein is CASSLQPLQETQYF.

The chain links TRBV6-1 to TRBJ2-1, with D hard to call. The CDR3 is made up of 13 amino acids. CDR1 is MNHNS, CDR2 SASEGT, per germline. The ends were cut back, 0 bases at V and 8 bases at J, with 8 bases in the middle. The CDR3 bases are TGTGCCAGCAGTGAAGCGGAGATGTATGAGCAGTTCTTC. Protein: CASSEAEMYEQFF.

This clone was detected a few times. This chain joins TRBV18 and TRBJ2-6; the D is unclear. Trimming stripped 2 bases from V and 2 bases from J, with 7 bases between. The CDR3 sequence is 15 residues long. Germline lookup yields CDR1 KGHSH and CDR2 LQKENI. This CDR3 reads CASSPYSPGANVLTF. The CDR3 region has the DNA TGTGCCAGCTCACCATACAGCCCTGGGGCCAACGTCCTGACTTTC.

This clone was observed a handful of times. This chain connects TRBV7-3 to TRBJ2-1; TRBD2 matches 10 bases. V shed 4 bases, J shed 7 bases, and the junction held 4 bases outside the gene matches. Germline V CDR1 and CDR2: SGHTA, FQGTGA. The CDR3 runs to 14 residues. This CDR3 is CASSSSGGGNEQFF. The CDR3, as DNA: TGTGCCAGCAGCTCAAGCGGGGGGGGAAATGAGCAGTTCTTC. The full variable domain, completed using reference TRBV7-3 and TRBJ2-1, is GAGVSQTPSNKVTEKGKYVELRCDPISGHTALYWYRQSLGQGPEFLIYFQGTGAADDSGLPNDRFFAVRPEGSVSTLKIQRTERGDSAVYLCASSSSGGGNEQFFGPGTRLTVL.

This sequence joins TRBV27 and TRBJ2-1, with D perhaps TRBD1 (5 bases). The CDR3 sequence is 16 residues long. V shed 1 base and J shed 9 bases, with 19 bases lying between them. Looked up from germline, CDR1 is MNHEY and CDR2 is SMNVEV (reference sequence). CDR3 sequence reads: CASSLWQGRGLGEQFF. The CDR3 DNA follows: TGTGCCAGCAGTTTATGGCAGGGAAGGGGATTAGGTGAGCAGTTCTTC.

This chain joins TRBV30 and TRBJ1-1, with a tentative D call TRBD1 (6 bases). V gave up 2 bases and J gave up 0 bases, with 10 bases separating them. This CDR3 has 14 amino acids. Germline lookup yields CDR1 GTSNPN and CDR2 SVGIG (reference sequence). DNA for the CDR3: TGTGCCTGGAGTCTGGGGGCTCTGAACACTGAAGCTTTCTTT. This encodes CAWSLGALNTEAFF.

The chain carries TRBV27 and TRBJ1-1; the D is unclear. Germline CDR1 and CDR2: MNHEY and SMNVEV (reference sequence). Trimming pared 6 bases from V and 3 bases from J, leaving 8 bases between. CDR3 size: 12 residues. The CDR3 loop reads CASRAVYTEAFF. The CDR3 DNA reads TGTGCCAGCAGGGCCGTTTACACTGAAGCTTTCTTT.

The chain has TRBV10-3 and TRBJ1-4; 7 bases match TRBD1. The CDR3 extends over 16 amino acids. V shed 3 bases, J shed 4 bases, and the junction held 8 bases outside the gene matches. CDR1 is ENHRY, CDR2 SYGVKD, per germline. The DNA for the CDR3 is TGTGCCATCAGTGACCCCGGGACAGCGAATAATGAAAAACTGTTTTTT. Protein product: CAISDPGTANNEKLFF.

The V call is TRBV5-1, the J call TRBJ1-5; D is uncertain. Trimming pared 4 bases from V and 0 bases from J, leaving 11 bases between. The length of the CDR3 is 15 residues. The V gene's germline CDR1 is SGHRS and CDR2 YFSETQ. The CDR3 here is CASSALGYSNQPQHF. The CDR3 DNA is TGCGCCAGCAGCGCCCTCGGGTATAGCAATCAGCCCCAGCATTTT.

The chain is built from TRBV28 and TRBJ2-1; 9 nucleotides line up with TRBD1. The germline V gene encodes CDR1 MDHEN and CDR2 SYDVKM. Trimming took 3 bases from V and 8 from J; bases not matched to a gene: 8. This CDR3 comprises 15 residues. This chain's CDR3 is CASSLGDRVIDEQFF. The CDR3 DNA reads TGTGCCAGCAGTTTGGGGGACAGGGTGATTGATGAGCAGTTCTTC.

The V call is TRBV29-1, the J call TRBJ2-3; 7 positions match TRBD2. In germline, CDR1 is SQVTM, CDR2 ANQGSEA. V lost 0 bases, J lost 2 bases, and 5 bases stayed unmatched. This CDR3 is 15 amino acids long. This CDR3 is CSVEDGGDPTDTQYF. The DNA for the CDR3 is TGCAGCGTTGAAGATGGGGGGGATCCCACAGATACGCAGTATTTT.

The J gene is TRBJ2-3, the V gene TRBV27, with TRBD2 matching 7 bases. Germline CDR1 is MNHEY and CDR2 is SMNVEV (reference sequence). This CDR3 contains 15 residues. The V and J ends lost 4 bases and 1 base, in that order; junction bases with no gene match: 5. The CDR3 region is CASSWGRAGTDTQYF. In DNA, the CDR3 is TGTGCCAGCAGTTGGGGGAGGGCCGGCACAGATACGCAGTATTTT.

The chain employs TRBV18 and TRBJ2-2; no clear D gene. This CDR3 spans 13 amino acids. V was pared by 5 bases and J by 6 bases, with 10 bases between. Germline CDR1 reads KGHSH; CDR2 reads LQKENI. CDR3 in DNA: TGTGCCAGCTCATTATCCCCCCCCGGGGAGCTGTTTTTT. Encoded protein: CASSLSPPGELFF.

The chain combines TRBV2 with TRBJ1-5, with TRBD1 as a possible D gene (6 bases). V lost 5 bases and J lost 4, with 12 bases in between. Germline-derived CDR1 and CDR2 are SNHLY and FYNNEI. This CDR3 has 14 residues. CDR3 DNA: TGTGCCAGCAGTCGGACAGACCGGAATCAGCCCCAGCATTTT. The encoded protein is CASSRTDRNQPQHF.

V is TRBV5-1 and J is TRBJ2-6; 14 bases map to TRBD2. Germline V CDR1 and CDR2: SGHRS, YFSETQ. CDR3 length: 19 residues. V dropped 4 bases and J dropped 1; count of bases not matched to a gene: 7. The CDR3 reads CASSPGLAGVGSGANVLTF. The CDR3 bases are TGCGCCAGCAGCCCGGGACTAGCGGGAGTTGGGTCTGGGGCCAACGTCCTGACTTTC.

This clone was picked up a small number of times. The genes are TRBV6-5 and TRBJ1-5; D remains unclear. The CDR3 consists of 14 residues. Germline CDR1 MNHEY, CDR2 SVGAGI. The V gene lost 5 bases and the J gene lost 0 bases, with 8 bases spanning the gap. Written as DNA, the CDR3 is TGTGCCAGCAGTCCTGGACTTAGCAATCAGCCCCAGCATTTT. Translation: CASSPGLSNQPQHF.

V gene TRBV27 combines with J gene TRBJ2-1; 12 positions agree with TRBD2. Looked up from germline, CDR1 is MNHEY and CDR2 is SMNVEV (reference sequence). V lost 4 bases and J lost 6; bases outside the gene matches: 7. The CDR3 runs 16 residues. In nucleotides, the CDR3 is TGTGCCAGCAGTTCACCCGGACTAGCGGGACCCAATGAGCAGTTCTTC. Amino acids: CASSSPGLAGPNEQFF.

The chain combines TRBV6-5 with TRBJ1-1; D not certain. This CDR3 is 13 amino acids long. Deletions cut 8 bases from V and 5 bases from J, with 15 bases between. Per germline, CDR1 MNHEY and CDR2 SVGAGI. In DNA, the CDR3 is TGTGCCAGCCTTCGGGAGGGTGGGACTGAAGCTTTCTTT. Translation: CASLREGGTEAFF.

The V and J genes are TRBV13 and TRBJ2-7; possible D gene TRBD1, 5 bases. CDR3 size: 13 residues. V dropped 3 bases and J dropped 3 bases, with 9 bases sitting between them. Germline V gives CDR1 PRHDT, CDR2 FYEKMQ (reference sequence). CDR3 sequence reads: CASSFRQFYEQYF. CDR3 DNA sequence: TGTGCCAGCAGCTTTCGACAGTTCTACGAGCAGTACTTC.

The V and J genes are TRBV11-2 and TRBJ2-3; 8 nucleotides agree with TRBD2. The CDR3 extends over 15 amino acids. V was pared by 7 bases and J by 3 bases, with 9 bases of the junction left unmatched. Per the germline V gene, CDR1 is SGHAT and CDR2 is FQNNGV. The CDR3 loop is CASTPGGGRTDTQYF. CDR3 in DNA: TGTGCCAGCACCCCGGGCGGGGGGCGTACAGATACGCAGTATTTT.

This clone came up a few times. This chain joins TRBV15 and TRBJ1-1; D unclear. V was clipped by 0 bases and J by 2 bases, with 7 bases between them. The CDR3 runs 14 residues. Per germline, CDR1 LNHNV and CDR2 YYDKDF (reference sequence). The CDR3 here is CATSRDWSNTEAFF. The CDR3 DNA reads TGTGCCACCAGCAGAGATTGGAGTAACACTGAAGCTTTCTTT.

The chain uses TRBV11-2 and TRBJ2-1, with D unclear. V gave up 5 bases and J gave up 10 bases, with 15 bases separating them. The CDR3 sequence is 13 residues long. Per the germline V gene, CDR1 is SGHAT and CDR2 is FQNNGV. This CDR3 reads CASSELAPTEQFF. The CDR3 DNA is TGTGCCAGCAGCGAGTTAGCTCCCACCGAGCAGTTCTTC.